This T cell receptor (beta chain) is drawn from a study of T cells in Graves' hyperthyroidism and ophthalmopathy. Whole-study findings and limits: Peripheral blood also featured most of the thyroid clonotypes expanded above 0.001. Ophthalmopathy cases were set apart from stable hyperthyroidism by a 13 V-J model.

Graves' hyperthyroidism without ophthalmopathy progression within 18 months was termed stable. RNA transcripts were the template for amplifying TCR beta CDR3 regions. First-round RT-PCR with HTBI primers amplified the TCR CDR3 region. TCRdb reanalysed the multiplex PCR reads using MiXCR and keeps one entry per CDR3 protein. The sample includes some 600,000 distinct CDR3 sequences, 40% to 55% seen only once; the top ten take approximately 8.2%. Notes on this clonotype: What it binds is not known. An end of the junction differs from the germline gene, which may be a read error.

The TCR sequence derives from a woman aged 18 to 35 with Graves' hyperthyroidism. Material for sequencing was peripheral blood or thyroid tissue (not recorded which).

CDR3 sequence: CASRLRSTGDEKLFF. The CDR3 coding sequence is TGCGCCAGCAGACTGAGGAGTACAGGGGACGAAAAACTGTTTTTT. This chain connects TRBV9 to TRBJ1-4; TRBD1 aligns across 7 bases. Germline values: CDR1 SGDLS, CDR2 YYNGEE. The CDR3 covers 15 residues.